Below, 29 T cell receptor beta chains from the same sample are listed, as sequenced in a study of T cells after yellow fever vaccination. TCRdb redid the calling of the 5' RACE reads with MiXCR, one entry per CDR3 protein. The sample lists approximately 510,000 distinct CDR3 sequences; 20% to 25% were seen once. Sample: PBMCs, taken roughly 20 days after the first yellow fever vaccination. The receptors were sampled from a young man who received the YFV17D yellow fever vaccine.

The sample holds many counts of this clonotype. V is TRBV7-2 and J is TRBJ2-5, with 13 bases that match TRBD2. The CDR3 totals 16 residues. V lost 1 base and J lost 5; bases outside the gene matches: 4. Germline values: CDR1 SGHTA, CDR2 FQGNSA. The DNA of the CDR3 is TGTGCCAGCAGCTTAGGACTAGCGGGGGGCAGTGAGACCCAGTACTTC. It specifies CASSLGLAGGSETQYF.

The genes are TRBV4-2 and TRBJ1-2, with D possibly being TRBD1 (5 bases). Trimming removed 0 bases from V and 5 bases from J, with 10 bases in between. The CDR3 sequence is 14 residues long. From germline, CDR1 is LGHNA and CDR2 YNFKEQ. This CDR3 is CASSQEGRGYGYTF. Written as DNA, the CDR3 is TGTGCCAGCAGCCAAGAGGGGCGTGGATATGGCTACACCTTC.

The rearrangement joins TRBV5-1 to TRBJ2-5; D call uncertain. This CDR3 is 14 amino acids long. The germline V gene has CDR1 SGHRS and CDR2 YFSETQ. The V end was cut by 4 bases, the J end by 2 bases, with 12 bases between. The CDR3 protein is CASSPAGTQETQYF. For the CDR3, the DNA is TGCGCCAGCAGCCCAGCTGGAACACAAGAGACCCAGTACTTC. The complete variable domain, with remaining parts taken from reference TRBV5-1 and TRBJ2-5, reads KAGVTQTPRYLIKTRGQQVTLSCSPISGHRSVSWYQQTPGQGLQFLFEYFSETQRNKGNFPGRFSGRQFSNSRSEMNVSTLELGDSALYLCASSPAGTQETQYFGPGTRLLVL.

This clonotype was detected only a few times. V gene TRBV14 combines with J gene TRBJ1-2; weak D call: TRBD1 (6 bases). The germline V and J ends were trimmed by 4 bases and 4 bases, with 10 bases remaining between them. This CDR3 spans 13 amino acids. Germline V gene data show CDR1 as SGHDN and CDR2 as FVKESK. As DNA, the CDR3 is TGTGCCAGCAGCCCGGTGACAGGCTATGGCTACACCTTC. Protein sequence: CASSPVTGYGYTF.

The rearrangement joins TRBV29-1 to TRBJ2-3; 7 bases are a match to TRBD2. Losses at the gene ends were 2 bases for V and 2 bases for J; bases not matched to a gene: 10. In germline, CDR1 is SQVTM, CDR2 ANQGSEA. The CDR3 is 16 amino acids. The CDR3 nucleotides read TGCAGCGTTGAAAGTGTGGGGGGGGGTTTCACAGATACGCAGTATTTT. This gives the protein CSVESVGGGFTDTQYF.

This clonotype was observed a few times. The chain has TRBV12-3 or TRBV12-4 and TRBJ2-7; D may be TRBD1 (6 bases). Trimming shortened V by 6 bases and J by 3 bases, and 18 bases separated the two germline ends. CDR3 length: 15 amino acids. CDR3 residues: CASSPASWTVYEQYF. DNA for the CDR3: TGTGCCAGCAGCCCCGCTTCCTGGACAGTCTACGAGCAGTACTTC.

This clonotype was recorded a few times. The chain has TRBV11-1 and TRBJ1-6; D is unresolved. Germline lookup yields CDR1 SGHAT and CDR2 FQDESV (reference sequence). The V gene lost 1 base and the J gene lost 4 bases, with 17 bases spanning the gap. This CDR3 is 18 amino acids long. The CDR3 loop is CASSLETPTNTYNSPLHF. Written as DNA, the CDR3 is TGTGCCAGCAGCTTAGAAACCCCTACTAATACATATAATTCACCCCTCCACTTT.

This clonotype was seen many times. The chain employs TRBV19 and TRBJ1-5; the match to TRBD1 covers 8 bases. J lost 6 bases, V lost 5 bases, and 6 bases had no gene match. This CDR3 has 14 residues. Germline loops: CDR1 LNHDA, CDR2 SQIVND (reference sequence). The CDR3 sequence is CASSPRGLGQPQHF. The CDR3 DNA reads TGTGCCAGTAGTCCCAGGGGGCTGGGTCAGCCCCAGCATTTT.

This chain links TRBV3-1 with TRBJ2-2; D is possibly TRBD1 or TRBD2 (7 bases each). Germline V gives CDR1 LGHDT, CDR2 YNNKEL (reference sequence). The CDR3 runs to 18 residues. V gave up 7 bases and J gave up 0 bases, with 21 bases separating them. CDR3 amino acids: CASTKRDSPTANTGELFF. In DNA form, the CDR3 reads TGTGCCAGCACCAAGCGGGACAGCCCGACTGCGAACACCGGGGAGCTGTTTTTT. The full variable domain, with the rest looked up from reference TRBV3-1 and TRBJ2-2, is DTAVSQTPKYLVTQMGNDKSIKCEQNLGHDTMYWYKQDSKKFLKIMFSYNNKELIINETVPNRFSPKSPDKAHLNLHINSLELGDSAVYFCASTKRDSPTANTGELFFGEGSRLTVL.

This clonotype has more than one count but fewer than ten. The chain has TRBV20-1 and TRBJ2-7; D call uncertain. The V gene's germline CDR1 is DFQATT and CDR2 SNEGSKA (reference sequence). This CDR3 is built from 14 residues. The V end was cut by 3 bases, the J end by 1 base, with 13 bases between. Written as DNA, the CDR3 is TGCAGTGCTAGGGGTCCAGTTATTTCCTACGAGCAGTACTTC. This gives the protein CSARGPVISYEQYF.

This clonotype was found a few times. The chain couples TRBV7-4 to TRBJ1-2; 8 nucleotides match TRBD1. The CDR3 is 13 residues long. Germline V lookup: CDR1 SGHVT, CDR2 SQSDAQ. After removal of 7 bases from V and 8 bases from J, the junction contained 9 bases not matched to a gene. Here the CDR3 DNA reads TGTGCCAGCATCCTACAGGGGGTGGTCGGCTACACCTTC. Amino acid sequence: CASILQGVVGYTF.

This clonotype has more than one count but fewer than ten. As DNA, the CDR3 is TGCGCCAGCAGCTTGGCACTAGCGGGAGCAGATACGCAGTATTTT. It yields the protein CASSLALAGADTQYF. The rearrangement links TRBV5-1 to TRBJ2-3; 11 positions agree with TRBD2. Germline loops: CDR1 SGHRS, CDR2 YFSETQ. The CDR3 covers 15 residues. V gave up 0 bases and J gave up 4 bases; unmatched junction bases: 1.

The V call is TRBV7-2, the J call TRBJ2-3; D may be TRBD1 or TRBD2 (5 bases each). V was shortened by 8 bases and J by 3 bases, with 9 bases between the two germline ends. Germline V CDR1 and CDR2: SGHTA, FQGNSA. The CDR3 length is 12 residues. In DNA form, the CDR3 reads TGTGCCAGCGGGGGTTATACAGATACGCAGTATTTT. Residues: CASGGYTDTQYF.

The sample holds many counts of this clonotype. V and J are TRBV5-1 and TRBJ1-6; no reliable D call. The V end was cut by 0 bases, the J end by 5 bases, with 9 bases between. This CDR3 has 15 amino acids. Per germline, CDR1 SGHRS and CDR2 YFSETQ. CDR3 region: CASSLDRAHNSPLHF. CDR3 coding DNA: TGCGCCAGCAGCTTGGACCGGGCCCATAATTCACCCCTCCACTTT.

This clonotype has a handful of counts. The CDR3, as DNA: TGTGCCAGCAGCCCCTGGGGGGGCACAGATACGCAGTATTTT. The encoded protein is CASSPWGGTDTQYF. The gene calls are TRBV7-9 and TRBJ2-3; possibly TRBD2 for D (6 bases). Germline V gene data show CDR1 as SEHNR and CDR2 as FQNEAQ (reference sequence). The CDR3 covers 14 residues. Trimming took 5 bases from V and 1 from J, leaving 10 bases between them.

The gene calls are TRBV5-1 and TRBJ1-1; D is perhaps TRBD1 (5 bases). The ends were cut back, 0 bases at V and 1 base at J, with 13 bases in the middle. This CDR3 spans 16 amino acids. Germline V gene lookup returns CDR1 SGHRS and CDR2 YFSETQ. CDR3 DNA sequence: TGCGCCAGCAGCTTGGTGCCAGGGAGTACGAACACTGAAGCTTTCTTT. It yields the protein CASSLVPGSTNTEAFF.

This clonotype was found a few times. The chain is built from TRBV4-3 and TRBJ2-6; 8 bases are a match to TRBD2. The J segment lost 1 base and the V segment lost 2 bases, leaving 10 bases of the junction unmatched. The CDR3 contains 19 residues. Germline loops: CDR1 LGHNA, CDR2 YSLEER. In nucleotides, the CDR3 is TGCGCCAGCAGCCAAAAAGCCCTACGGGGGGGGTCTGGGGCCAACGTCCTGACTTTC. Amino acids: CASSQKALRGGSGANVLTF.

This clonotype was counted only a few times. The J gene is TRBJ2-5, the V gene TRBV7-2; D is perhaps TRBD1 (5 bases). Germline-derived CDR1 and CDR2 are SGHTA and FQGNSA. This CDR3 has 15 residues. Trimming shortened V by 6 bases and J by 0 bases, and 14 bases separated the two germline ends. CDR3 nucleotide sequence: TGTGCCAGCAGGTTGGGGCAGACGTACCAAGAGACCCAGTACTTC. Translated, it gives CASRLGQTYQETQYF.

This clonotype was seen a handful of times. The J gene is TRBJ2-7, the V gene TRBV18; the D gene is possibly TRBD1 (6 bases). V was cut by 0 bases and J by 2 bases, with 8 bases left in between. Germline assignment: CDR1 KGHSH and CDR2 LQKENI. The length of the CDR3 is 14 residues. The CDR3, as DNA: TGTGCCAGCTCACCACCCTCAGGGGCCTACGAGCAGTACTTC. This encodes CASSPPSGAYEQYF.

This clonotype was seen at least ten times. V is TRBV15 and J is TRBJ1-2; TRBD1 is a possible D gene (5 bases). Germline CDR1 LNHNV, CDR2 YYDKDF (reference sequence). V was pared by 1 base and J by 8 bases, with 11 bases between. The CDR3 sequence is 13 residues long. The CDR3 is CATSRGAGDGYTF. As DNA, the CDR3 is TGTGCCACCAGCAGAGGGGCGGGGGACGGCTACACCTTC.

The chain recombines TRBV11-1 with TRBJ2-5; 12 bases are shared with TRBD2. V lost 5 bases and J lost 2; bases outside the gene matches: 18. The CDR3 totals 20 residues. The germline CDR1 and CDR2 sequences are SGHAT and FQDESV (reference sequence). This CDR3 is CASSSERTSGTTKHQETQYF. CDR3 nucleotide sequence: TGTGCCAGCAGCAGCGAAAGGACTAGCGGGACGACCAAACATCAAGAGACCCAGTACTTC.

This chain joins TRBV6-1 and TRBJ2-7; 11 bases agree with TRBD1. CDR3 length: 14 amino acids. Trimming removed 6 bases from V and 4 bases from J; junction bases left unmatched: 5. CDR1 and CDR2 (germline): MNHNS, SASEGT. The CDR3 DNA reads as TGTGCCAGCAGGGTCGGACAGGGGGCGTACGAGCAGTACTTC. Its protein is CASRVGQGAYEQYF.

This clonotype appeared a few times. J is TRBJ2-7 and V is TRBV14; 7 bases match TRBD2. This CDR3 has 15 residues. Germline V gene lookup returns CDR1 SGHDN and CDR2 FVKESK. The V and J ends lost 2 bases and 3 bases, in that order; junction bases with no gene match: 7. The CDR3 protein is CASSQFGGIYYEQYF. In DNA, the CDR3 is TGTGCCAGCAGCCAATTCGGGGGGATTTACTACGAGCAGTACTTC.

This clonotype was observed many times. V is TRBV12-3 or TRBV12-4 and J is TRBJ1-5; D ambiguous. The CDR3 runs to 13 residues. V gave up 0 bases and J gave up 7 bases, with 7 bases separating them. CDR3 residues: CASSLALGQPQHF. The CDR3 region has the DNA TGTGCCAGCAGTTTAGCCTTAGGGCAGCCCCAGCATTTT.

This clonotype appeared a few times. The chain couples TRBV12-3 or TRBV12-4 to TRBJ1-2; D is possibly TRBD1 (6 bases). The CDR3 consists of 13 residues. V gave up 3 bases and J gave up 7 bases, with 12 bases separating them. CDR3 protein: CASSFLGGGGYTF. CDR3 sequence (DNA): TGTGCCAGCAGTTTTTTAGGGGGAGGTGGCTACACCTTC.

J is TRBJ2-1 and V is TRBV6-5; 8 bases fit TRBD1. V trimming: 2 bases; J trimming: 8 bases; junction bases outside the gene matches: 5. Per the germline V gene, CDR1 is MNHEY and CDR2 is SVGAGI. The CDR3 loop spans 14 amino acids. CDR3 sequence: CASSYAGQGDEQFF. CDR3 DNA: TGTGCCAGCAGTTACGCCGGACAGGGCGATGAGCAGTTCTTC.

The chain carries TRBV7-9 and TRBJ2-3; 7 nucleotides line up with TRBD1. This CDR3 is built from 15 residues. Losses at the gene ends were 6 bases for V and 4 bases for J; bases not matched to a gene: 10. CDR1 and CDR2 (germline): SEHNR, FQNEAQ (reference sequence). CDR3 nucleotide sequence: TGTGCCAGCAGTGGTGACAGGGTTGTGTCAGATACGCAGTATTTT. As protein: CASSGDRVVSDTQYF.

In its sample, this clonotype was seen a few times. The rearrangement links TRBV12-3 or TRBV12-4 to TRBJ1-1; D uncertain. The CDR3 runs 14 residues. The germline V and J ends were trimmed by 3 bases and 3 bases, with 11 bases remaining between them. CDR3 sequence reads: CASSFAGGHTEAFF. CDR3 bases: TGTGCCAGCAGTTTCGCAGGAGGACACACTGAAGCTTTCTTT.

This clonotype was recorded once. The V and J genes are TRBV7-2 and TRBJ2-1; D is ambiguous. The V end lost 1 base, the J end lost 5 bases, and 9 bases lay between the germline ends. This CDR3 has 14 amino acids. Per the germline V gene, CDR1 is SGHTA and CDR2 is FQGNSA. The CDR3 DNA sequence: TGTGCCAGCAGCTTAGAACCGGCGAACAATGAGCAGTTCTTC. Encoded protein: CASSLEPANNEQFF.